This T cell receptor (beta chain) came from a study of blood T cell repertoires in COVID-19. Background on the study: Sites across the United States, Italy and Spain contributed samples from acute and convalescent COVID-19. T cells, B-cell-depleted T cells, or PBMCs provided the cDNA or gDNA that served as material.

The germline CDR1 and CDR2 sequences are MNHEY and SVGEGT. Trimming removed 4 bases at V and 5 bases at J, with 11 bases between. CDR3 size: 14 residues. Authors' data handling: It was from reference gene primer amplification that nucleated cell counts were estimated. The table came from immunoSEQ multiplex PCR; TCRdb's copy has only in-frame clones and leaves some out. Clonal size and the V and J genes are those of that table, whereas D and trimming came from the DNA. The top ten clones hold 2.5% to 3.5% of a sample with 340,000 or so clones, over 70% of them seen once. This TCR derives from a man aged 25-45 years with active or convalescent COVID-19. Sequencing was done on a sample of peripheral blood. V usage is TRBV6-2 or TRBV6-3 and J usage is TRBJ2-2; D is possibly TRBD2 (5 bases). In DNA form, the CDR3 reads TGTGCCAGCAGTTCACCTGAGGGTACCGGGGAGCTGTTTTTT. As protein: CASSSPEGTGELFF.